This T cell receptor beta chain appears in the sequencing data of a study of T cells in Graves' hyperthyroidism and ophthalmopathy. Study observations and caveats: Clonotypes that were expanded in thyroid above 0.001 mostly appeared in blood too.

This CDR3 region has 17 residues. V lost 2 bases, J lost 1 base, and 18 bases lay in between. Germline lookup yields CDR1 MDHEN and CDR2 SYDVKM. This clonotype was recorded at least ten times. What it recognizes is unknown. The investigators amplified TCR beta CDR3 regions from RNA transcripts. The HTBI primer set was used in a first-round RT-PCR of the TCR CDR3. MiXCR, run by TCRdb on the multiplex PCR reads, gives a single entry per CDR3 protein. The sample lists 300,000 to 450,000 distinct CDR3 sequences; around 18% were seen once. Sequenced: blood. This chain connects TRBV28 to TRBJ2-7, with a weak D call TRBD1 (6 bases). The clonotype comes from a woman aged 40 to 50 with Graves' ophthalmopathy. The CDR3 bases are TGTGCCAGCAGTTTACCCCCTGGGACAACTCTGTCCTACGAGCAGTACTTC. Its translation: CASSLPPGTTLSYEQYF. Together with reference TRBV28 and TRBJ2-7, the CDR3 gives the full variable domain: DVKVTQSSRYLVKRTGEKVFLECVQDMDHENMFWYRQDPGLGLRLIYFSYDVKMKEKGDIPEGYSVSREKKERFSLILESASTNQTSMYLCASSLPPGTTLSYEQYFGPGTRLTVT.